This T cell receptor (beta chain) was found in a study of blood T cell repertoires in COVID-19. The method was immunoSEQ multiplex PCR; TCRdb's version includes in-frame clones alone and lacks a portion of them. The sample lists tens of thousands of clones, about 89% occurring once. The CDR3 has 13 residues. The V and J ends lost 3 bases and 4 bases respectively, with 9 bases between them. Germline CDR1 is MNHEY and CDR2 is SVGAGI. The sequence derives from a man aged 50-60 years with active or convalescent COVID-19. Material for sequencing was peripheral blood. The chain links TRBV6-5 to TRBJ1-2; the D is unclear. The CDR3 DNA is TGTGCCAGCAGTTATGGACTGGGCTATGGCTACACCTTC. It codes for CASSYGLGYGYTF.